This T cell receptor beta chain comes out of a study of cytomegalovirus exposure and HLA in healthy donors. With 60 Vbeta and 13 Jbeta primers, the PCR was carried out. Produced via immunoSEQ multiplex PCR; TCRdb's table is partial and in-frame only. The repertoire consists of about 90,000 clones, with roughly 70% occurring once and the leading ten covering 2.1%. This CDR3 region has 15 residues. Germline V gene data show CDR1 as MNHEY and CDR2 as SMNVEV (reference sequence). After removal of 3 bases from V and 4 bases from J, the junction contained 2 bases not matched to a gene. The TCR originated in a young man in good health and CMV-seronegative. The rearrangement joins TRBV27 to TRBJ2-1, with TRBD2 identical over 11 bases. The sample comprised PBMCs. The CDR3 here is CASSLGLAAYNEQFF. The CDR3 coding sequence is TGTGCCAGCAGTTTGGGACTAGCGGCGTACAATGAGCAGTTCTTC.